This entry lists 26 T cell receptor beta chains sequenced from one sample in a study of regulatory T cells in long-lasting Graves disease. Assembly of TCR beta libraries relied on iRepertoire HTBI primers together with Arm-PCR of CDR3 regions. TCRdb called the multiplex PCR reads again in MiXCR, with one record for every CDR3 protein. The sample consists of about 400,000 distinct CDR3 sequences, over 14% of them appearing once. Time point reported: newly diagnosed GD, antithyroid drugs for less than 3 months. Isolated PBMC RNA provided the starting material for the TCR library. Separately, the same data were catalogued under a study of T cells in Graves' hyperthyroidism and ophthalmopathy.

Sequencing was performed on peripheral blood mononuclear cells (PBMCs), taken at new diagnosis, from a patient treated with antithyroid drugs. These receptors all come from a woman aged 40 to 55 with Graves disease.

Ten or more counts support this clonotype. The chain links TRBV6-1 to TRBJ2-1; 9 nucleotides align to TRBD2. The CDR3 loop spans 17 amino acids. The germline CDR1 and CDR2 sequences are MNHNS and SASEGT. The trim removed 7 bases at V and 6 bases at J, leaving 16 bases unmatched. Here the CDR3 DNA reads TGTGCCAGCACCCCAGGGGGAATAGCGGGAGCGTCCAATGAGCAGTTCTTC. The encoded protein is CASTPGGIAGASNEQFF.

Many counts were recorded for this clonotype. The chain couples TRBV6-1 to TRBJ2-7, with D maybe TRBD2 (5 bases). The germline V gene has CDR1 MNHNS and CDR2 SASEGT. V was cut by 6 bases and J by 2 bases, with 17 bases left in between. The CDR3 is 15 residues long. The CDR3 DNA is TGTGCCAGCAGCCTTCAAGGAGGTCGGCCCTACGAGCAGTACTTC. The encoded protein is CASSLQGGRPYEQYF.

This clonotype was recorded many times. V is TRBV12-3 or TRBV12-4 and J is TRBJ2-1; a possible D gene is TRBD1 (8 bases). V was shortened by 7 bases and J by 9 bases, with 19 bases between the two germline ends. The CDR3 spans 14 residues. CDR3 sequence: CASNTGGRALEQFF. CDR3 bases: TGTGCCAGCAACACAGGGGGGAGGGCCCTTGAGCAGTTCTTC.

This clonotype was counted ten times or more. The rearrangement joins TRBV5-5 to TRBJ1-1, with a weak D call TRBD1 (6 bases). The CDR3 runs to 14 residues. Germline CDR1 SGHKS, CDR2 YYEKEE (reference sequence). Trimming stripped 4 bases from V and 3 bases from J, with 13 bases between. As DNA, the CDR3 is TGTGCCAGCAGCCCCTACAGGGATTACACTGAAGCTTTCTTT. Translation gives CASSPYRDYTEAFF.

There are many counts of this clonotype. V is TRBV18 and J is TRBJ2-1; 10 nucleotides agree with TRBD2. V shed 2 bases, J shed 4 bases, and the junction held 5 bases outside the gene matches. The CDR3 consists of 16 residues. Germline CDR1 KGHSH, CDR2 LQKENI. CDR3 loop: CASSPSKLAGYNEQFF. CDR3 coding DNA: TGTGCCAGCTCACCAAGTAAACTAGCGGGGTACAATGAGCAGTTCTTC.

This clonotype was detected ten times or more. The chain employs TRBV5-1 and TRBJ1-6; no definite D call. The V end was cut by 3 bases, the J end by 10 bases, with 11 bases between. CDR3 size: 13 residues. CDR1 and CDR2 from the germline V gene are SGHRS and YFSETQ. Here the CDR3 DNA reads TGCGCCAGCAGCTCCGGGAACGGATCACCCCTCCACTTT. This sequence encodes CASSSGNGSPLHF.

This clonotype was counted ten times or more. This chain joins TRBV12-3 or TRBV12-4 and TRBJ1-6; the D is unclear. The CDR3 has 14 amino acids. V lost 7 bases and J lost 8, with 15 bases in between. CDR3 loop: CASTIQVTDSPLHF. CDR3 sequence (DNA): TGTGCCAGCACAATCCAGGTGACCGATTCACCCCTCCACTTT.

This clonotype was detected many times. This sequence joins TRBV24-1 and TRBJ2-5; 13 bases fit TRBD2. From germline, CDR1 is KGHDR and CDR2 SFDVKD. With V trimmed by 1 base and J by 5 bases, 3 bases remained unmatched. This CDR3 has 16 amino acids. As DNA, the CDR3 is TGTGCCACCAGTGATTTACTAGCGGGAGGGTTGGAGACCCAGTACTTC. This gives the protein CATSDLLAGGLETQYF.

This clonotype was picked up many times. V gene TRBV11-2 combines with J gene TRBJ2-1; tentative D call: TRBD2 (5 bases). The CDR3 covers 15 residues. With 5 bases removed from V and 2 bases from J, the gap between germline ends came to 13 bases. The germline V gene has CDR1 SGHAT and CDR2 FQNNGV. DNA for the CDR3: TGTGCCAGCAGCATAAATAGGGAGACCTACAATGAGCAGTTCTTC. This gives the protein CASSINRETYNEQFF.

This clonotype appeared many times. In DNA, the CDR3 is TGTGCCAGCCTAGCGGGAGCCTACGAGCAGTACTTC. It yields the protein CASLAGAYEQYF. This chain connects TRBV2 to TRBJ2-7; 10 bases are a match to TRBD2. V lost 8 bases, J lost 2 bases, and 0 bases stayed unmatched. There are 12 residues in the CDR3. Germline V lookup: CDR1 SNHLY, CDR2 FYNNEI.

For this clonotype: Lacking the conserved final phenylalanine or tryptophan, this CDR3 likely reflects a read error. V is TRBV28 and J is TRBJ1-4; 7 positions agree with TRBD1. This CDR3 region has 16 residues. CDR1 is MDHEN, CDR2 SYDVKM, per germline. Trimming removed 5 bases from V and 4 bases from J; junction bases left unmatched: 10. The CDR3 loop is CASSQRTGYLNEKLFS. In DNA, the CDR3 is TGTGCCAGCAGTCAACGGACAGGCTACCTTAATGAAAAACTGTTTTCT.

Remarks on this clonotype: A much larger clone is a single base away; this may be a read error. The CDR3 protein is CASSHRGLSCEQYF. The DNA of the CDR3 is TGTGCCAGCAGTCACAGGGGATTGAGCTGCGAGCAGTACTTC. The chain employs TRBV28 and TRBJ2-7, with 7 bases matching TRBD1. This CDR3 has 14 amino acids. V lost 5 bases and J lost 6; bases outside the gene matches: 10. In germline, CDR1 is MDHEN, CDR2 SYDVKM. Filled out from reference TRBV28 and TRBJ2-7, the complete variable domain reads DVKVTQSSRYLVKRTGEKVFLECVQDMDHENMFWYRQDPGLGLRLIYFSYDVKMKEKGDIPEGYSVSREKKERFSLILESASTNQTSMYLCASSHRGLSCEQYFGPGTRLTVT.

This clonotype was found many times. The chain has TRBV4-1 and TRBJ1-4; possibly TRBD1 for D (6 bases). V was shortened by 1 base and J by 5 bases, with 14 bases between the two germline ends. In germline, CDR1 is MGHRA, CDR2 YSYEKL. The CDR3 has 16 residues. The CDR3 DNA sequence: TGCGCCAGCAGCCAAGTGGGGGCAGGCTTCAATGAAAAACTGTTTTTT. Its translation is CASSQVGAGFNEKLFF.

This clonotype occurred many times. The CDR3: CASTPSGRTEAFF. The CDR3 coding sequence is TGTGCCAGCACCCCATCCGGGAGAACTGAAGCTTTCTTT. The chain couples TRBV27 to TRBJ1-1; no clear D gene. The V end was cut by 7 bases, the J end by 5 bases, with 14 bases between. The CDR3 is made up of 13 amino acids. The V gene's germline CDR1 is MNHEY and CDR2 SMNVEV (reference sequence).

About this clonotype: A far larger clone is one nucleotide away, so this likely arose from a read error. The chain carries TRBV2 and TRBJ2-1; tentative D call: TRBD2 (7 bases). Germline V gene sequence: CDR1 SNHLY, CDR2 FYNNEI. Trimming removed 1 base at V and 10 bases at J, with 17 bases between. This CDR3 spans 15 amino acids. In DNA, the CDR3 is TGTGCCAGCAGTGAAGGCCCGGGGGGCAGGTACGAGCAGTTCTTC. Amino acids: CASSEGPGGRYEQFF.

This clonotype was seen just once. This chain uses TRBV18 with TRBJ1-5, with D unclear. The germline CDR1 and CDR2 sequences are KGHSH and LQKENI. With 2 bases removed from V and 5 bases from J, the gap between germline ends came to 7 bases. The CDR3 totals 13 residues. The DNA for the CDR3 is TGTGCCAGCTCACCAACGGAGGATCAGCCCCAGCATTTT. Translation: CASSPTEDQPQHF.

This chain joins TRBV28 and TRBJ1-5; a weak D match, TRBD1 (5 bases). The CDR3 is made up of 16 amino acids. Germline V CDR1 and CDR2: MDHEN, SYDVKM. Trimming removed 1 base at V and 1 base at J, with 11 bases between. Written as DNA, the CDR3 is TGTGCCAGCAGTTTATATTTGCAGGGAAGCAATCAGCCCCAGCATTTT. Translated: CASSLYLQGSNQPQHF.

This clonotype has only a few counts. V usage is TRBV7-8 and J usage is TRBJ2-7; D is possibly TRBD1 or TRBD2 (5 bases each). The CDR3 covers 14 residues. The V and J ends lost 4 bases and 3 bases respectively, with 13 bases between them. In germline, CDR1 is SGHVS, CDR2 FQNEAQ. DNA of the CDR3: TGTGCCAGCAGCTCCCGGGGCTACATCTACGAGCAGTACTTC. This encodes CASSSRGYIYEQYF.

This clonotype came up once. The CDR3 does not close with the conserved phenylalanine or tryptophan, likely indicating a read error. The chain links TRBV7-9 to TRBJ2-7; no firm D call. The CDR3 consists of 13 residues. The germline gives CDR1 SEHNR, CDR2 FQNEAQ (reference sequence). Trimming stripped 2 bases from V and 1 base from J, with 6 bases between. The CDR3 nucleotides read TGTGCCAGCAGCTTAAGTGGGTCCTACGAGCAGTACTTA. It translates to CASSLSGSYEQYL.

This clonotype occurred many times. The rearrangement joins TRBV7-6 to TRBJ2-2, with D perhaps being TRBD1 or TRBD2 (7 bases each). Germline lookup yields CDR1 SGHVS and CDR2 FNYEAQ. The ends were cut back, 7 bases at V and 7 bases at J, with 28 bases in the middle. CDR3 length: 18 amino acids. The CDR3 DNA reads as TGTGCCAGCAAAGCAAATCCCGGCAGGGGGGGTCAAGGCGGGGAGCTGTTTTTT. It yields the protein CASKANPGRGGQGGELFF.

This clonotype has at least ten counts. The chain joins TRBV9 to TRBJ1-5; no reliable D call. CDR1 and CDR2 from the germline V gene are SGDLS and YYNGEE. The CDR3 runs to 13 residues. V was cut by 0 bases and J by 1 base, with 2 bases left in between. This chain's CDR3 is CASSVGSNQPQHF. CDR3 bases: TGTGCCAGCAGCGTAGGAAGCAATCAGCCCCAGCATTTT.

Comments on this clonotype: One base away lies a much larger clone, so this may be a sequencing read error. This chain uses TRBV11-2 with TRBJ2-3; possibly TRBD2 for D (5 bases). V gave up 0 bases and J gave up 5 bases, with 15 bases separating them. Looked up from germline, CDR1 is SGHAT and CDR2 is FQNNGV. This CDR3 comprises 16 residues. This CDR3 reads CASSLDLASRLDTQYF. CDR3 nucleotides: TGTGCCAGCAGCTTAGATCTGGCTAGCAGGTTAGATACGCAGTATTTT.

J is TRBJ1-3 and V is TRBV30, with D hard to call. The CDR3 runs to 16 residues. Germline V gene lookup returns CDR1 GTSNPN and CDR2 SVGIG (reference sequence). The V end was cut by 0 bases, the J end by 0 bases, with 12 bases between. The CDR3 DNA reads TGTGCCTGGAGTGTACCTTCGGTTAACTCTGGAAACACCATATATTTT. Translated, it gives CAWSVPSVNSGNTIYF.

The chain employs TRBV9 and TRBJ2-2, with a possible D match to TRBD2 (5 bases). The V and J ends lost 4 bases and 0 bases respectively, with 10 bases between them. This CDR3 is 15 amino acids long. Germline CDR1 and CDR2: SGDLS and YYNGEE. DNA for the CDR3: TGTGCCAGCAGCTCCCGACTATCGAACACCGGGGAGCTGTTTTTT. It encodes CASSSRLSNTGELFF.

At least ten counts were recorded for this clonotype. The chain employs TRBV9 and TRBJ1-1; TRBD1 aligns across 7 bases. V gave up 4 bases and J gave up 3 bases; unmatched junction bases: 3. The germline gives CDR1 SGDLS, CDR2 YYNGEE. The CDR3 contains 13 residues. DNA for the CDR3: TGTGCCAGCAGCATCGGACAGGACACTGAAGCTTTCTTT. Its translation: CASSIGQDTEAFF.

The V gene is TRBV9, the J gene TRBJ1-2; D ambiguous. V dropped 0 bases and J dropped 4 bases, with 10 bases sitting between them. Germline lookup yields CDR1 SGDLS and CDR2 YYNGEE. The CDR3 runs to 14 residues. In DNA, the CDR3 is TGTGCCAGCAGCGTAGGGGGATTTGGCTATGGCTACACCTTC. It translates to CASSVGGFGYGYTF.